This note documents a single TCR beta chain sequence. Antigen: not known. The data belong to a study of shared clonotypes between healthy human individuals. Overall study: Each donor had three CD4 naive, three CD4 memory, two CD8 naive and one CD8 memory plate. General observations from the study: There were few donors, and this limited the genetic and exposure-history diversity represented.

Germline V gene lookup returns CDR1 LNHNV and CDR2 YYDKDF (reference sequence). Trimming took 0 bases from V and 2 from J, leaving 14 bases between them. CDR3 size: 16 residues. The repertoire was sequenced with immunoSEQ multiplex PCR; TCRdb's copy has only in-frame clones and lacks some. The table lists 760,000 or so clones, about 97% of them singletons. Only CD45RO-negative cells positively selected for CCR7 counted as naive CD8 cells, so terminally differentiated effector memory CD45RA+ cells were excluded. Sample: naive CD8+ T cells sorted from blood. The chain links TRBV15 to TRBJ2-7; D remains unclear. The source is a man younger than 45 in good health. CDR3 residues: CATSRERLPATYEQYF. The CDR3 coding sequence is TGTGCCACCAGCAGAGAGAGGTTGCCAGCGACCTACGAGCAGTACTTC.